The 22 T cell receptor beta chains given below trace back to one sample, sequenced in a study of blood T cell repertoires in COVID-19. Produced via immunoSEQ multiplex PCR; TCRdb's table is partial and in-frame only. The table has hundreds of thousands of clones, approximately 88% seen once; the top ten hold roughly 6%. The material sequenced was peripheral blood. The receptors derive from a young woman with COVID-19, enrolled during active disease.

V is TRBV9 and J is TRBJ1-6; 8 bases map to TRBD1. Per germline, CDR1 SGDLS and CDR2 YYNGEE. The CDR3 has 15 amino acids. Trimming cost V 3 bases and J 9 bases; bases outside gene matches: 8. The CDR3 DNA reads as TGTGCCAGCAGCGCAGGACAGGGTGGGAGTTCACCCCTCCACTTT. Its protein is CASSAGQGGSSPLHF.

The rearrangement links TRBV2 to TRBJ1-6; maybe TRBD1 (6 bases). V was clipped by 5 bases and J by 4 bases, with 12 bases between them. Germline CDR1 reads SNHLY; CDR2 reads FYNNEI. The CDR3 is made up of 15 amino acids. The CDR3 DNA reads TGTGCCAGCAGTTCCCAAGGACAGTATAATTCACCCCTCCACTTT. Its translation is CASSSQGQYNSPLHF.

The CDR3, as DNA: TGTGCCAGCAGAGGCGACAGATGGGGCACAGATACGCAGTATTTT. This sequence encodes CASRGDRWGTDTQYF. This rearrangement joins TRBV27 to TRBJ2-3; possibly TRBD1 for D (5 bases). CDR3 length: 15 amino acids. Germline CDR1 reads MNHEY; CDR2 reads SMNVEV (reference sequence). V dropped 6 bases and J dropped 1 base, with 14 bases sitting between them.

The V and J genes are TRBV28 and TRBJ1-2; D uncertain. This CDR3 has 11 amino acids. V was clipped by 7 bases and J by 7 bases, with 10 bases between them. CDR1 and CDR2 from the germline V gene are MDHEN and SYDVKM. CDR3 in amino acids: CASMNAGGYTF. CDR3 in DNA: TGTGCCAGCATGAATGCGGGTGGCTACACCTTC.

The chain joins TRBV21-1 to TRBJ2-3; TRBD1 was called by the table and not checked on the DNA. TRBV21-1 is designated a pseudogene. The CDR3 sequence is 12 residues long. Here the CDR3 DNA reads TGTGCCAGCAGTACCAACCGGGACAGTCTGTATTTT. Translating it yields CASSTNRDSLYF.

This chain uses TRBV4-1 with TRBJ2-1; D might be TRBD1 (5 bases). The CDR3 has 14 residues. V lost 3 bases and J lost 9, with 15 bases in between. Germline assignment: CDR1 MGHRA and CDR2 YSYEKL. The CDR3 sequence is CASSHPMMGPEQFF. The CDR3 DNA reads as TGCGCCAGCAGCCACCCCATGATGGGGCCTGAGCAGTTCTTC.

The V call is TRBV29-1, the J call TRBJ1-2; 9 bases agree with TRBD1. Germline CDR1 reads SQVTM; CDR2 reads ANQGSEA. After removal of 3 bases from V and 11 bases from J, the junction contained 10 bases not matched to a gene. The CDR3 is made up of 13 amino acids. CDR3 residues: CSVDSTGGRRYTF. The CDR3, as DNA: TGCAGCGTTGACTCGACAGGGGGTCGCCGTTACACCTTC.

In this sample, this clone turned up a few times. The rearrangement uses TRBV4-3 and TRBJ2-5; tentatively, D is TRBD1 (6 bases). The germline V gene encodes CDR1 LGHNA and CDR2 YSLEER. The V and J ends lost 4 bases and 4 bases respectively, with 13 bases between them. The CDR3 spans 14 residues. CDR3 loop: CASSPRRGGETQYF. The CDR3 region has the DNA TGCGCCAGCAGCCCCCGTAGAGGGGGAGAGACCCAGTACTTC.

V gene TRBV7-8 combines with J gene TRBJ2-6; 7 bases fit TRBD2. V shed 3 bases, J shed 0 bases, and the junction held 8 bases outside the gene matches. CDR3 length: 18 amino acids. Germline-derived CDR1 and CDR2 are SGHVS and FQNEAQ. The CDR3 sequence is CASSFTGGESSGANVLTF. Written as DNA, the CDR3 is TGTGCCAGCAGCTTTACGGGGGGAGAGTCCTCTGGGGCCAACGTCCTGACTTTC.

This clone was observed once. The chain carries TRBV30 and TRBJ1-2, with 11 bases aligning to TRBD1. The CDR3 totals 14 residues. CDR1 and CDR2 from the germline V gene are GTSNPN and SVGIG (reference sequence). V lost 0 bases, J lost 7 bases, and 4 bases stayed unmatched. The CDR3 is CAWSVVGQGVGYTF. The CDR3 DNA sequence: TGTGCCTGGAGTGTAGTGGGACAGGGGGTTGGCTACACCTTC.

In nucleotides, the CDR3 is TGTGCCAGCAGTTTCCCAGGGGGCTTGAACATTCAGTACTTC. Encoded protein: CASSFPGGLNIQYF. The rearrangement links TRBV28 to TRBJ2-4; 8 bases fit TRBD1. Germline-derived CDR1 and CDR2 are MDHEN and SYDVKM. There are 14 residues in the CDR3. The ends lost 3 bases at V and 7 bases at J; junction bases unmatched: 5.

This CDR3 is CASSWQGTGNTIYF. The DNA for the CDR3 is TGTGCCAGCAGCTGGCAGGGTACTGGAAACACCATATATTTT. The chain uses TRBV7-8 and TRBJ1-3; tentative D call: TRBD1 (5 bases). V was shortened by 4 bases and J by 2 bases, with 9 bases between the two germline ends. The CDR3 is 14 amino acids. CDR1 is SGHVS and CDR2 is FQNEAQ in the germline V gene.

The chain recombines TRBV7-2 with TRBJ1-6, with 9 bases lining up with TRBD1. The CDR3 has 15 amino acids. V shed 5 bases and J 7 bases; nucleotides not matched to a gene: 6. Germline loops: CDR1 SGHTA, CDR2 FQGNSA. CDR3 DNA: TGTGCCAGCAGCCCCCCGGGGACAGGGAATTCACCCCTCCACTTT. Encoded protein: CASSPPGTGNSPLHF.

This chain connects TRBV29-1 to TRBJ1-1; D unresolved. The CDR3 spans 13 residues. The germline V gene has CDR1 SQVTM and CDR2 ANQGSEA. V dropped 3 bases and J dropped 5 bases, with 13 bases sitting between them. The DNA for the CDR3 is TGCAGCGTTGATCCCCCCGGGAGGACTGAAGCTTTCTTT. This gives the protein CSVDPPGRTEAFF.

A few counts support this clone. The chain carries TRBV5-5 and TRBJ1-1; 7 positions agree with TRBD1. Unmatched junction bases numbered 3, after V lost 4 bases and J lost 0 bases. Germline V gives CDR1 SGHKS, CDR2 YYEKEE (reference sequence). The CDR3 has 14 residues. The CDR3 sequence: CASSRQGVNTEAFF. The CDR3 DNA reads as TGTGCCAGCAGCCGCCAGGGGGTGAACACTGAAGCTTTCTTT.

This rearrangement joins TRBV21-1 to TRBJ2-7; no DNA check was done on the table's D call, TRBD2. TRBV21-1 counts as a pseudogene. The CDR3 contains 12 residues. The CDR3 loop is CASSKAVYEQYF. The CDR3 DNA reads TGTGCCAGCAGCAAAGCCGTCTACGAGCAGTACTTC.

CDR3 residues: CAWSADLEKLFF. The CDR3 coding sequence is TGTGCCTGGAGTGCCGACTTGGAAAAACTGTTTTTT. The chain employs TRBV30 and TRBJ1-4; no firm D call. Deletions cut 1 base from V and 8 bases from J, with 8 bases between. Germline lookup yields CDR1 GTSNPN and CDR2 SVGIG (reference sequence). The CDR3 consists of 12 residues.

The chain joins TRBV7-8 to TRBJ1-6; D gene uncertain. This CDR3 is built from 17 residues. Trimming stripped 4 bases from V and 0 bases from J, with 13 bases between. The germline V gene has CDR1 SGHVS and CDR2 FQNEAQ. The CDR3 DNA is TGTGCCAGCAGCTCCTCCTTACAGAGCTCCTATAATTCACCCCTCCACTTT. This gives the protein CASSSSLQSSYNSPLHF. The full variable domain, its missing parts supplied by reference TRBV7-8 and TRBJ1-6, is GAGVSQSPRYKVAKRGQDVALRCDPISGHVSLFWYQQALGQGPEFLTYFQNEAQLDKSGLPSDRFFAERPEGSVSTLKIQRTQQEDSAVYLCASSSSLQSSYNSPLHFGNGTRLTVT.

The rearrangement uses TRBV7-9 and TRBJ2-5; 10 bases map to TRBD1. CDR3 length: 15 residues. Losses at the gene ends were 5 bases for V and 4 bases for J; bases not matched to a gene: 7. Per the germline V gene, CDR1 is SEHNR and CDR2 is FQNEAQ (reference sequence). CDR3 nucleotide sequence: TGTGCCAGCAGCCGGGACAGGGGAGTCGGAGAGACCCAGTACTTC. It is translated as CASSRDRGVGETQYF.

The rearrangement joins TRBV10-1 to TRBJ2-3, with TRBD2 identical over 8 bases. The V segment lost 4 bases and the J segment 8 bases; nucleotides outside the gene matches: 8. Per germline, CDR1 WNHNN and CDR2 SYGVQD (reference sequence). This CDR3 is 14 amino acids long. CDR3 DNA sequence: TGCGCCAGCAGTGTTGGGGGCCGGGGGGGTACGCAGTATTTT. It is translated as CASSVGGRGGTQYF.

Only a few counts were recorded for this clone. This chain joins TRBV3-1 (or the pseudogene TRBV3-2) and TRBJ2-7; TRBD2 aligns across 9 bases. The germline CDR1 and CDR2 sequences are LGHDT and YNNKEL (reference sequence). This CDR3 contains 13 residues. With V trimmed by 8 bases and J by 1 base, 3 bases remained unmatched. The CDR3 sequence: CASAGGPSYEQYV. DNA for the CDR3: TGTGCCAGCGCGGGAGGGCCTTCCTACGAGCAGTACGTC.

The chain links TRBV2 to TRBJ1-2, with 12 bases that match TRBD1. The CDR3 totals 16 residues. V was clipped by 5 bases and J by 5 bases; unmatched bases: 9. Germline CDR1 and CDR2: SNHLY and FYNNEI. In nucleotides, the CDR3 is TGTGCCAGCAGTTACACCGGGACAGGGGGCTTATATGGCTACACCTTC. It translates to CASSYTGTGGLYGYTF.